The 16 T cell receptor beta chains given below trace back to one sample, sequenced in a study of T cells in Graves' hyperthyroidism and ophthalmopathy. Using RNA transcripts as the source, TCR beta CDR3 regions were amplified. Using the HTBI primer set, a first-round RT-PCR was run on the TCR CDR3. TCRdb ran MiXCR on the multiplex PCR reads and lists one entry per CDR3 protein. The top ten hold 17% of the sample, which has hundreds of thousands of distinct CDR3 sequences, 17% seen once. Sequencing input: blood. Source of these receptors: a woman younger than 35 with Graves' ophthalmopathy.

This clonotype came up many times. The genes are TRBV27 and TRBJ1-2; 8 bases line up with TRBD1. Germline CDR1 reads MNHEY; CDR2 reads SMNVEV (reference sequence). This CDR3 contains 14 residues. V lost 4 bases, J lost 4 bases, and 5 bases stayed unmatched. The CDR3 protein is CASSSPGTGYGYTF. The CDR3 coding sequence is TGTGCCAGCAGTTCCCCCGGGACAGGCTATGGCTACACCTTC.

This clonotype was counted once. CDR3 in amino acids: CSGVGLAGGAMDTQYF. CDR3 DNA: TGCAGCGGGGTAGGACTAGCGGGAGGAGCCATGGATACGCAGTATTTT. The chain uses TRBV29-1 and TRBJ2-3, with 14 nucleotides matching TRBD2. Germline V CDR1 and CDR2: SQVTM, ANQGSEA. The CDR3 has 16 residues. The V and J ends lost 7 bases and 6 bases, in that order; junction bases with no gene match: 12.

The chain employs TRBV20-1 and TRBJ2-7, with 7 bases matching TRBD1. V lost 0 bases to trimming and J lost 4 bases; unmatched junction nucleotides: 15. Germline CDR1 reads DFQATT; CDR2 reads SNEGSKA (reference sequence). This CDR3 contains 17 residues. The CDR3 spells CSAREITGRGGPYEQYF. As DNA, the CDR3 is TGCAGTGCTAGAGAGATTACAGGTAGAGGGGGCCCTTACGAGCAGTACTTC.

The chain joins TRBV28 to TRBJ1-5; 8 bases align to TRBD1. CDR1 is MDHEN, CDR2 SYDVKM, per germline. The CDR3 contains 14 residues. The trim removed 5 bases at V and 9 bases at J, leaving 9 bases unmatched. CDR3 sequence: CASSRDRLSGPQHF. In DNA form, the CDR3 reads TGTGCCAGCAGTCGGGACAGGCTCTCTGGGCCCCAGCATTTT.

This clonotype was observed many times. V and J are TRBV20-1 and TRBJ2-4; unclear D gene. The CDR3 is 13 residues long. Germline V gene data show CDR1 as DFQATT and CDR2 as SNEGSKA (reference sequence). V lost 0 bases and J lost 8, with 11 bases in between. CDR3 residues: CSARDAGSYIQYF. Here the CDR3 DNA reads TGCAGTGCTAGAGATGCCGGCTCTTACATTCAGTACTTC.

The genes are TRBV5-8 and TRBJ2-5; TRBD1 matches 7 bases. Germline CDR1 reads SGHTS; CDR2 reads YDEGEE. The CDR3 has 14 residues. V trimming: 3 bases; J trimming: 5 bases; junction bases outside the gene matches: 7. The CDR3 nucleotides are TGTGCCAGCAGCTCATCCATCAGGGGGGAGACCCAGTACTTC. Its protein product is CASSSSIRGETQYF.

This clonotype was recorded many times. The chain employs TRBV6-1 and TRBJ1-1, with D tentatively TRBD1 (6 bases). Trimming cost V 7 bases and J 8 bases, with 20 bases left between them. The CDR3 consists of 14 residues. The V gene's germline CDR1 is MNHNS and CDR2 SASEGT. The CDR3 loop reads CASTPRVDQGEAFF. The CDR3 DNA is TGTGCCAGCACCCCTCGGGTAGACCAGGGGGAAGCTTTCTTT.

In its sample, this clonotype was seen many times. The chain links TRBV11-2 to TRBJ2-5; 7 bases match TRBD2. Germline lookup yields CDR1 SGHAT and CDR2 FQNNGV. V shed 1 base and J 5 bases; nucleotides not matched to a gene: 7. This CDR3 comprises 15 residues. In DNA form, the CDR3 reads TGTGCCAGCAGCTTAGTTCTAGCGGTAACTGAGACCCAGTACTTC. It yields the protein CASSLVLAVTETQYF.

The chain uses TRBV9 and TRBJ2-6; D gene ambiguous. Germline V gene sequence: CDR1 SGDLS, CDR2 YYNGEE. This CDR3 region has 19 residues. V shed 0 bases and J shed 0 bases, with 16 bases lying between them. The CDR3 DNA sequence: TGTGCCAGCAGCGTAGCCCCCGTCCTAGAAAACTCTGGGGCCAACGTCCTGACTTTC. Its protein product is CASSVAPVLENSGANVLTF.

The chain joins TRBV18 to TRBJ2-5, with D perhaps TRBD1 (5 bases). CDR1 is KGHSH and CDR2 is LQKENI in the germline V gene. Trimming took 4 bases from V and 4 from J, leaving 25 bases between them. CDR3 length equals 18 residues. The CDR3 here is CASSLPGWGRVFAETQYF. CDR3 DNA sequence: TGTGCCAGCTCACTACCAGGATGGGGCAGGGTATTTGCAGAGACCCAGTACTTC.

This clonotype was seen ten or more times. This chain connects TRBV28 to TRBJ2-2; the D is unclear. CDR1 is MDHEN, CDR2 SYDVKM, per germline. Trimming left V 2 bases short and J 5 bases short, with 9 bases between. The CDR3 is 14 residues long. The CDR3 nucleotides are TGTGCCAGCAGTTTAGTCGGCACGACCGGGGAGCTGTTTTTT. Its protein is CASSLVGTTGELFF.

This clonotype was observed at least ten times. V and J are TRBV6-1 and TRBJ1-1, with D possibly TRBD1 on 6 matching bases. V was shortened by 5 bases and J by 1 base, with 17 bases between the two germline ends. The germline V gene has CDR1 MNHNS and CDR2 SASEGT. The CDR3 has 16 amino acids. This chain's CDR3 is CASSRGGDIKNTEAFF. CDR3 DNA: TGTGCCAGCAGTAGAGGGGGAGACATCAAGAACACTGAAGCTTTCTTT.

This chain uses TRBV12-3 or TRBV12-4 with TRBJ2-1; 14 bases match TRBD2. CDR3 length: 17 amino acids. V lost 6 bases, J lost 0 bases, and 4 bases stayed unmatched. CDR3 sequence (DNA): TGTGCCAGCAGCGGGACTAGCGGGGGTACCTCCTACAATGAGCAGTTCTTC. Protein: CASSGTSGGTSYNEQFF.

V and J are TRBV12-5 and TRBJ2-1; tentatively, D is TRBD2 (7 bases). The CDR3 consists of 16 residues. CDR1 LGHNT and CDR2 FRNRAP come from the germline V gene. The V end was cut by 6 bases, the J end by 0 bases, with 15 bases between. The CDR3 coding sequence is TGTGCTAGTGGAATATCGGGGGGCAGCTCCTACAATGAGCAGTTCTTC. It yields the protein CASGISGGSSYNEQFF. The whole variable domain, filled in from reference TRBV12-5 and TRBJ2-1, reads DARVTQTPRHKVTEMGQEVTMRCQPILGHNTVFWYRQTMMQGLELLAYFRNRAPLDDSGMPKDRFSAEMPDATLATLKIQPSEPRDSAVYFCASGISGGSSYNEQFFGPGTRLTVL.

This clonotype has ten or more counts. This chain joins TRBV4-2 and TRBJ2-3, with TRBD2 identical over 8 bases. Germline loops: CDR1 LGHNA, CDR2 YNFKEQ. The CDR3 is 16 residues long. After removal of 0 bases from V and 0 bases from J, the junction contained 2 bases not matched to a gene. This chain's CDR3 is CASSQELAVSTDTQYF. The CDR3 DNA is TGTGCCAGCAGCCAAGAACTAGCGGTTAGCACAGATACGCAGTATTTT.

A word on this clonotype: This may stem from a read error, because a much larger clone lies one nucleotide away. The chain joins TRBV3-1 to TRBJ1-2, with 7 bases matching TRBD1. This CDR3 is built from 15 residues. J gave up 4 bases and V 4 bases, and 9 bases lay outside the gene matches. Germline CDR1 LGHDT, CDR2 YNNKEL (reference sequence). The CDR3 loop reads CASSPQATGVYGYTF. The CDR3 DNA reads as TGTGCCAGCAGCCCACAGGCTACAGGGGTCTATGGCTACACCTTC.